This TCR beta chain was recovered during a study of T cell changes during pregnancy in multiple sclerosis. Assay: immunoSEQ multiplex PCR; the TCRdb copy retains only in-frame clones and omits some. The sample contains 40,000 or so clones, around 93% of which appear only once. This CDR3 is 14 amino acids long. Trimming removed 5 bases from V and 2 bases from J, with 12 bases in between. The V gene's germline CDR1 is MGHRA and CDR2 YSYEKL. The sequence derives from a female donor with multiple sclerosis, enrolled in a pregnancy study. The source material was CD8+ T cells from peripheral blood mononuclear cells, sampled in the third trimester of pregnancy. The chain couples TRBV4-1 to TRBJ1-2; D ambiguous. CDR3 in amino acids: CASSSQRGNYGYTF. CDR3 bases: TGCGCCAGCAGCTCTCAACGGGGAAACTATGGCTACACCTTC.